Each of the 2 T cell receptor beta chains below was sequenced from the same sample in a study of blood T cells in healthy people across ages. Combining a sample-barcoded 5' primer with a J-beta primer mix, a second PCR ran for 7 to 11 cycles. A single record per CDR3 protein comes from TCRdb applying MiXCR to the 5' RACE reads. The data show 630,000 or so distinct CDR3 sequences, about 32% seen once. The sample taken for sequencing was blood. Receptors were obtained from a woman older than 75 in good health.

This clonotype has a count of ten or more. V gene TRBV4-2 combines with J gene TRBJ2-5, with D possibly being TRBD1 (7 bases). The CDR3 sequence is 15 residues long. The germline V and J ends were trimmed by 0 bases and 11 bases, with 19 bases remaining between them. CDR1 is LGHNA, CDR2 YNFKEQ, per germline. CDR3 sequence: CASSQDRRGPREQYF. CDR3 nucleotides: TGTGCCAGCAGCCAAGATAGGAGGGGGCCACGAGAGCAGTACTTC.

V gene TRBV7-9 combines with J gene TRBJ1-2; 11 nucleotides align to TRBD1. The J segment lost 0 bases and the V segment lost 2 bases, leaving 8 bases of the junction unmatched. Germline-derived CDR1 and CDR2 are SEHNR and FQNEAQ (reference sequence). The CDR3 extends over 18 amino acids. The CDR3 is CASSLPTDRGQTNYGYTF. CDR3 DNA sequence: TGTGCCAGCAGCTTACCAACGGACAGGGGGCAAACTAACTATGGCTACACCTTC. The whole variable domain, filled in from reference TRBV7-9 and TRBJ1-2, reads DTGVSQNPRHKITKRGQNVTFRCDPISEHNRLYWYRQTLGQGPEFLTYFQNEAQLEKSRLLSDRFSAERPKGSFSTLEIQRTEQGDSAMYLCASSLPTDRGQTNYGYTFGSGTRLTVV.